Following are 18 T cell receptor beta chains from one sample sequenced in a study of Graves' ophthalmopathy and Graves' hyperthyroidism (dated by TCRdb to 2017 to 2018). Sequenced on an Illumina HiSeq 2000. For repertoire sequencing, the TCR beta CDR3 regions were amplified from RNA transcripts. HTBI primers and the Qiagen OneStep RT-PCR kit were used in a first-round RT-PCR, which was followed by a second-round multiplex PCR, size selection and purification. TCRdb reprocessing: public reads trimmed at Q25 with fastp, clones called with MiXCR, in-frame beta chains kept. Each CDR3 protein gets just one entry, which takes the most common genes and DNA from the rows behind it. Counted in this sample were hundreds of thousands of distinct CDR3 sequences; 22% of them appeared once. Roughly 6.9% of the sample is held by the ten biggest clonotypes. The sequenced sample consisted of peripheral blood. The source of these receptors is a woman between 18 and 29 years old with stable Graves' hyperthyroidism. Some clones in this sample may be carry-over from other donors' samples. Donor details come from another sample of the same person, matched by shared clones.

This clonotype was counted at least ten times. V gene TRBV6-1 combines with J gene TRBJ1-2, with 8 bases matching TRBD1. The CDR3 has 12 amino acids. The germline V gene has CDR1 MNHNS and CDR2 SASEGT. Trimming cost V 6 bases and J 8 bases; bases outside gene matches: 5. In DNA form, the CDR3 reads TGTGCCAGCAGGACAGGGGCCTGGGGCTACACCTTC. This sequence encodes CASRTGAWGYTF.

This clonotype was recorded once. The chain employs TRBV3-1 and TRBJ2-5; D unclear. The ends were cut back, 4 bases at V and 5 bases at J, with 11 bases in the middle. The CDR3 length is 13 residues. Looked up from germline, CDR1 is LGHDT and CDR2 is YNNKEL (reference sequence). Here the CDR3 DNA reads TGTGCCAGCAGCCCCACAGCTGCGGAGACCCAGTACTTC. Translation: CASSPTAAETQYF.

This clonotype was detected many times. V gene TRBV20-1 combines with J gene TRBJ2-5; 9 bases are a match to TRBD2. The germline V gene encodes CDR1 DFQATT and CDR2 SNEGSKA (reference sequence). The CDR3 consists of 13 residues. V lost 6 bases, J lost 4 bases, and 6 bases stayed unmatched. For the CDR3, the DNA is TGCAGTGCAGGGACTAGCTGGTCAGAGACCCAGTACTTC. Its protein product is CSAGTSWSETQYF.

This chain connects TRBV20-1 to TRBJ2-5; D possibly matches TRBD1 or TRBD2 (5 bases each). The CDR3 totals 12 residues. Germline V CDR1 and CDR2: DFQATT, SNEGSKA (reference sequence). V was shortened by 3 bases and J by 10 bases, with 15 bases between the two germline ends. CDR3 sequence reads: CSASLTGTHQYF. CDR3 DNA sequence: TGCAGTGCTAGTCTTACCGGGACCCACCAGTACTTC.

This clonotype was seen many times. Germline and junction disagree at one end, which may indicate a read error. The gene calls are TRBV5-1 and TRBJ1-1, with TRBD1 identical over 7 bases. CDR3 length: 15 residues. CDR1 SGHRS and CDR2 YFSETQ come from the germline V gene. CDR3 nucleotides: TGTGCCAGCAGCCCATCCGGGACAGTGAACACTGAAGCTTTCTTT. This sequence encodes CASSPSGTVNTEAFF.

CDR3 in DNA: TGCGCCAGCAGCCAAGGGGGAAGGAAAAGGGAGACCCAGTACTTC. Translated: CASSQGGRKRETQYF. The chain uses TRBV4-1 and TRBJ2-5; D uncertain. The germline V gene encodes CDR1 MGHRA and CDR2 YSYEKL. V was cut by 1 base and J by 5 bases, with 14 bases left in between. The CDR3 totals 15 residues.

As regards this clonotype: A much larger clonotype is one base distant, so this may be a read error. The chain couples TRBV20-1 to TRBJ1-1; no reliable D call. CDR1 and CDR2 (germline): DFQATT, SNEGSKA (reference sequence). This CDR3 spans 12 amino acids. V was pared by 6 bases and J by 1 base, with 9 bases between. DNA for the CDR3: TGCAGTGCCCCCCGGGGGAACACTGAAGCTTTCTTT. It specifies CSAPRGNTEAFF.

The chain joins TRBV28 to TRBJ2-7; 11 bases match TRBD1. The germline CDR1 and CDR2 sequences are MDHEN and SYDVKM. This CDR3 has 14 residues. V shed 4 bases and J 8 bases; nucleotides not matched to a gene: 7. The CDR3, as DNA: TGTGCCAGCAGTTCCGGGACAGGGGGGAACAAGCAGTACTTC. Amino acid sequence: CASSSGTGGNKQYF.

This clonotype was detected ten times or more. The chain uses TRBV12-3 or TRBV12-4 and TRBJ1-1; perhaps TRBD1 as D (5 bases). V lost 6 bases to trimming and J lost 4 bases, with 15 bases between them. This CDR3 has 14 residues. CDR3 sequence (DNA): TGTGCCAGCAGCTGGGCCGGGGGGACCACTGAAGCTTTCTTT. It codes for CASSWAGGTTEAFF.

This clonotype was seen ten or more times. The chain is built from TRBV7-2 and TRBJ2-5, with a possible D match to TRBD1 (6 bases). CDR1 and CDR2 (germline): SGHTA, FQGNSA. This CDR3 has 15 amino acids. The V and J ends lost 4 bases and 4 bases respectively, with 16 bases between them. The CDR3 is CASSWGHSVGETQYF. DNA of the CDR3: TGTGCCAGCAGCTGGGGACACTCGGTAGGAGAGACCCAGTACTTC.

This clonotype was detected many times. CDR3 DNA sequence: TGTGCCAGCAGAACGAGGGGTTATAGCAATCAGCCCCAGCATTTT. Its protein product is CASRTRGYSNQPQHF. This chain joins TRBV27 and TRBJ1-5, with D possibly matching TRBD1 (5 bases). The CDR3 has 15 amino acids. Trimming cost V 6 bases and J 0 bases, with 12 bases left between them. The germline gives CDR1 MNHEY, CDR2 SMNVEV (reference sequence).

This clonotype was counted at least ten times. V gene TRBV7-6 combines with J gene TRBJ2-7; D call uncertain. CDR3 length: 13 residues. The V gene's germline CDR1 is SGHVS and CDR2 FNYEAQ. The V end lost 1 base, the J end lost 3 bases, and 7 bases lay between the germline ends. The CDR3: CASSLGIYYEQYF. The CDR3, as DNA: TGTGCCAGCAGCTTAGGAATTTACTACGAGCAGTACTTC.

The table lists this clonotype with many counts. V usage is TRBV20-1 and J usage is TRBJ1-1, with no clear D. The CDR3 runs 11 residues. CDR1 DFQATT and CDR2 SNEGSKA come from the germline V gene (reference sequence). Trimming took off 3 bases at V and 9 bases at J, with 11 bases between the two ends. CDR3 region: CSASSGNQAFF. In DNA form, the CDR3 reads TGCAGTGCTAGTTCCGGAAATCAAGCTTTCTTT.

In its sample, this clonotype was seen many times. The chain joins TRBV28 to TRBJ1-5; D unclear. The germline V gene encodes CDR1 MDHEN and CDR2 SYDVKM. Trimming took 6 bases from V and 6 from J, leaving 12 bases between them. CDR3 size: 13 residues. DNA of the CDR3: TGTGCCAGCAGGCTCCTCAACGGTCAGCCCCAGCATTTT. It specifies CASRLLNGQPQHF. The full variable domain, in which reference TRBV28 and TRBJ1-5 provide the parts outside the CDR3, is DVKVTQSSRYLVKRTGEKVFLECVQDMDHENMFWYRQDPGLGLRLIYFSYDVKMKEKGDIPEGYSVSREKKERFSLILESASTNQTSMYLCASRLLNGQPQHFGDGTRLSIL.

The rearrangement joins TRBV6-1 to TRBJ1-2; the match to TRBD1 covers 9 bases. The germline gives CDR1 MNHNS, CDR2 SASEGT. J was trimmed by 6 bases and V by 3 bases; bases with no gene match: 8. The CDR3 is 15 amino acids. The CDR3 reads CASSDDTGGEDGYTF. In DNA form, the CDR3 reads TGTGCCAGCAGTGACGATACAGGGGGCGAGGATGGCTACACCTTC.

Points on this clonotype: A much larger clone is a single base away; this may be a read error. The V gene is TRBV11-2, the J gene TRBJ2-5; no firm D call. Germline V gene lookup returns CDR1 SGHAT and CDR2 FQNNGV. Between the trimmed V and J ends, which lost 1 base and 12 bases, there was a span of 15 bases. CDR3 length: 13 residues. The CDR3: CASSLGVAGSKYF. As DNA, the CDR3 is TGTGCCAGCAGCTTAGGAGTGGCCGGGTCCAAGTACTTC.

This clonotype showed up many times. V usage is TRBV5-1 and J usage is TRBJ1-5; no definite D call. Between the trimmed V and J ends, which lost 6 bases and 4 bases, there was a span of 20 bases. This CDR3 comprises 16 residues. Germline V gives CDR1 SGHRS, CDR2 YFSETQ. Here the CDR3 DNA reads TGCGCCAGCATTAAATACTTTGTGGAGGGTAATCAGCCCCAGCATTTT. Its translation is CASIKYFVEGNQPQHF.

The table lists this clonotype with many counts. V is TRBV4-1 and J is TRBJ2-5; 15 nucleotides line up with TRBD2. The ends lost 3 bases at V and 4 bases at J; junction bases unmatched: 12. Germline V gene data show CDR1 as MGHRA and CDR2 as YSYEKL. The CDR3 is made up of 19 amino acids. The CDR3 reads CASSHPGLAGGPSRETQYF. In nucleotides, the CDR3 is TGCGCCAGCAGCCATCCCGGACTAGCGGGAGGGCCTTCGCGAGAGACCCAGTACTTC.